This T cell receptor beta chain was documented in a study of identical twins. Findings of the study overall: It was out-of-frame TCR alpha sharing in monozygotic twins that models underestimated.

CDR1 and CDR2 (germline): MNHNS, SASEGT. This CDR3 has 11 residues. With 10 bases removed from V and 8 bases from J, the gap between germline ends came to 14 bases. In TCRdb, the 5' RACE reads were re-called with MiXCR into one record per CDR3 protein. Among around 690,000 distinct CDR3 sequences listed, roughly 20% were seen once. Notes on this clonotype: As yet, its antigen is unknown.

The same sample was also used in a study of T cells expressing NK-cell markers. That report notes: A range of 1.0-7.0% of CD8+ T cells consisted of dominant NKG2C+ clonotypes in about six donors.

This chain uses TRBV6-1 with TRBJ1-2, with D perhaps TRBD1 (6 bases). Sequences were obtained from PBMCs. This sequence originates from a woman younger than 35 in good health. CDR3 in amino acids: CAILSRGGYTF. The CDR3 DNA is TGTGCCATCCTAAGCAGGGGAGGCTACACCTTC.